This is a list of T cell receptor beta chains from one sample in a study of blood T cell repertoires in COVID-19. The table came from immunoSEQ multiplex PCR; TCRdb's copy has only in-frame clones and leaves some out. The data contain 72,000 or so clones, more than 80% of them singletons. Sequencing was performed on peripheral blood. These TCRs come from a woman older than 75 with active or convalescent COVID-19. Each CDR3 is given with its conserved first and last residue. Each record gives: V gene, J gene, D gene, clone size, CDR3 protein, CDR3 DNA. D genes are given only for firm matches. Rows give clone size only sometimes, using once, few, many, or a class for an expanded clone.

TRBV4-1	TRBJ2-2	TRBD2	-	CASSQDRLAGTLSGELFF	TGCGCCAGCAGCCAAGATCGTCTAGCGGGGACCCTAAGCGGGGAGCTGTTTTTT
TRBV7-9	TRBJ2-7	TRBD1	-	CASSDIDRDRVSYEQYF	TGTGCCAGCAGCGACATAGACCGGGACAGGGTATCCTACGAGCAGTACTTC
TRBV19	TRBJ2-7	-	once	CASSTRGRHYEQYF	TGTGCCAGTAGTACGCGGGGCAGGCACTACGAGCAGTACTTC
TRBV6-6	TRBJ2-1	-	-	CASSLFSNEQFF	TGTGCCAGCAGCTTGTTTAGTAATGAGCAGTTCTTC
TRBV7-2	TRBJ1-6	-	-	CASSLDRVINSPLHF	TGTGCCAGCAGCTTAGACAGGGTTATCAATTCACCCCTCCACTTT
TRBV28	TRBJ2-3	-	-	CASSLGSSSTDTQYF	TGTGCCAGCAGTTTGGGCAGCTCTAGCACAGATACGCAGTATTTT
TRBV30	TRBJ2-2	-	-	CAWSPGHVLGTGELFF	TGTGCCTGGAGTCCAGGGCACGTCCTCGGCACCGGGGAGCTGTTTTTT
TRBV30	TRBJ2-7	-	-	CAWETSLEQYF	TGTGCCTGGGAGACAAGCCTGGAGCAGTACTTC
TRBV7-2	TRBJ1-6	-	once	CASSFSPGGGNSPLHF	TGTGCCAGCAGCTTCAGCCCTGGAGGCGGGAATTCACCCCTCCACTTT
TRBV3-1/TRBV3-2	TRBJ2-3	TRBD2	-	CASSQRAGGPDTQYF	TGTGCCAGCAGCCAGAGAGCGGGGGGGCCAGATACGCAGTATTTT
TRBV7-9	TRBJ2-1	-	-	CASSSGQSPNEQFF	TGTGCCAGCAGCTCTGGACAGTCCCCCAATGAGCAGTTCTTC
TRBV10-3	TRBJ2-1	TRBD1	-	CAISPGQGGGEQFF	TGTGCCATCAGCCCGGGACAGGGAGGCGGTGAGCAGTTCTTC